This entry lists 4 T cell receptor beta chains sequenced from one sample in a study of CXCR3-negative and CXCR3-positive naive CD8 T cells (dated by TCRdb to 2018 to 2020). These reads were obtained on a NextSeq 550. The Human TCR Profiling Kit (MiLaboratory) was used to prepare UMI-labeled 5' RACE TRB cDNA libraries. Reads reprocessed by TCRdb are summarized as one entry per CDR3 protein sequence, and DNA is absent. This sample's table lists 50,000 to 65,000 distinct CDR3 sequences. About 1.6% of the sample is taken by the ten largest. The sequencing input was naive CXCR3- CD8+ T cells from blood. The intended sense of this specimen's cell subset or site label: CD45RO-CCR7+CD27+CD95- naive CD8+ T cells lacking CXCR3 (TNR3-). Source of these receptors: a human donor in good health. Some clones in this sample may be carry-over from other donors' samples.

This chain links TRBV7-9 with TRBJ2-7; TCRdb calls TRBD1, which cannot be checked without DNA. The germline V gene has CDR1 SEHNR and CDR2 FQNEAQ (reference sequence). The CDR3 is made up of 12 amino acids. CDR3 residues: CASRQGRGEQYF. Looking up the rest from reference TRBV7-9 and TRBJ2-7 gives the full variable domain: DTGVSQNPRHKITKRGQNVTFRCDPISEHNRLYWYRQTLGQGPEFLTYFQNEAQLEKSRLLSDRFSAERPKGSFSTLEIQRTEQGDSAMYLCASRQGRGEQYFGPGTRLTVT.

The chain combines TRBV13 with TRBJ1-5. Germline V gene data show CDR1 as PRHDT and CDR2 as FYEKMQ (reference sequence). This CDR3 spans 14 amino acids. CDR3 residues: CASSFRGPTQPQHF.

V and J are TRBV27 and TRBJ1-1; TCRdb picks TRBD1, but there is no DNA to check that call. The CDR3 covers 15 residues. Germline V gene data show CDR1 as MNHEY and CDR2 as SMNVEV (reference sequence). The CDR3 here is CASSSEGTGSTEAFF.

The chain links TRBV6-1 to TRBJ2-7; without DNA, the TCRdb call of TRBD1 cannot be checked. Germline CDR1 reads MNHNS; CDR2 reads SASEGT. CDR3 size: 15 residues. The CDR3 reads CASSELAGYFYEQYF.